What follows are 22 T cell receptor beta chains derived from one specimen sequenced in a study of cytomegalovirus exposure and HLA in healthy donors. PCR primers comprised 60 Vbeta and 13 Jbeta primers. The method was immunoSEQ multiplex PCR; TCRdb's version includes in-frame clones alone and lacks a portion of them. Of about 190,000 clones listed, about 87% were seen once; the top ten hold around 1.2%. Material: PBMCs. The receptor source for this set is a man aged 25 to 45 in good health and CMV-seronegative.

The chain carries TRBV7-9 and TRBJ2-3; D perhaps matches TRBD2 (5 bases). Trimming left V 6 bases short and J 4 bases short, with 20 bases between. The length of the CDR3 is 16 residues. CDR1 is SEHNR and CDR2 is FQNEAQ in the germline V gene (reference sequence). The CDR3 loop is CASSPDRSAGADTQYF. The CDR3 DNA sequence: TGTGCCAGCAGTCCGGATCGCAGCGCCGGGGCAGATACGCAGTATTTT.

The chain carries TRBV6-1 and TRBJ2-5; a possible D gene is TRBD2 (5 bases). The CDR3 is 13 amino acids. Per the germline V gene, CDR1 is MNHNS and CDR2 is SASEGT. V was pared by 4 bases and J by 7 bases, with 13 bases between. Written as DNA, the CDR3 is TGTGCCAGCAGTGTGGAACGGGAAACGACCCAGTACTTC. Translation gives CASSVERETTQYF.

J is TRBJ1-2 and V is TRBV4-2, with D tentatively TRBD1 (5 bases). The V gene lost 4 bases and the J gene lost 4 bases, with 16 bases spanning the gap. The germline V gene encodes CDR1 LGHNA and CDR2 YNFKEQ. The CDR3 is 15 amino acids. CDR3 DNA: TGTGCCAGCAGCCCCTTTGAAGGGCAGGGCTATGGCTACACCTTC. Translating gives CASSPFEGQGYGYTF.

This chain connects TRBV5-4 to TRBJ2-2, with 11 bases identical to TRBD1. This CDR3 is 16 amino acids long. Germline lookup yields CDR1 SGHNT and CDR2 YYREEE (reference sequence). J lost 6 bases, V lost 4 bases, and 8 bases had no gene match. CDR3 residues: CASSPRTGGASGELFF. The CDR3 bases are TGTGCCAGCAGCCCGCGGACAGGGGGCGCTTCCGGGGAGCTGTTTTTT.

This clone has only one observation. The rearrangement joins TRBV28 to TRBJ1-3; TRBD1 matches at 10 bases. This CDR3 comprises 18 residues. CDR1 MDHEN and CDR2 SYDVKM come from the germline V gene. V lost 11 bases, J lost 2 bases, and 18 bases stayed unmatched. The CDR3 loop is CAASSLTGTGVPGNTIYF. CDR3 bases: TGTGCCGCCAGCAGTCTAACCGGGACAGGGGTCCCTGGAAACACCATATATTTT.

This rearrangement joins TRBV19 to TRBJ2-2; TRBD2 matches at 10 bases. This CDR3 comprises 17 residues. The germline gives CDR1 LNHDA, CDR2 SQIVND (reference sequence). With V trimmed by 3 bases and J by 0 bases, 4 bases remained unmatched. The CDR3 DNA reads as TGTGCCAGTAGTATCCTAGCGGGGGTTTCGAACACCGGGGAGCTGTTTTTT. It specifies CASSILAGVSNTGELFF.

The chain recombines TRBV19 with TRBJ1-2, with 8 nucleotides matching TRBD1. Germline V gene data show CDR1 as LNHDA and CDR2 as SQIVND (reference sequence). CDR3 length equals 14 residues. Losses at the gene ends were 6 bases for V and 1 base for J; bases not matched to a gene: 4. This chain's CDR3 is CASRQTGDNYGYTF. As DNA, the CDR3 is TGTGCCAGTAGGCAGACAGGGGATAACTATGGCTACACCTTC.

The chain couples TRBV13 to TRBJ2-1; tentatively, D is TRBD1 (5 bases). The V gene lost 5 bases and the J gene lost 6 bases, with 11 bases spanning the gap. The CDR3 loop spans 13 amino acids. Germline CDR1 PRHDT, CDR2 FYEKMQ (reference sequence). Here the CDR3 reads CASSPRGGNEQFF. The CDR3 region has the DNA TGTGCCAGCAGCCCTAGGGGTGGCAATGAGCAGTTCTTC.

The chain couples TRBV14 to TRBJ2-3, with D maybe TRBD2 (6 bases). The CDR3 sequence is 16 residues long. The ends were cut back, 3 bases at V and 2 bases at J, with 15 bases in the middle. Per germline, CDR1 SGHDN and CDR2 FVKESK. The CDR3 reads CASSQGQRAYTDTQYF. CDR3 DNA: TGTGCCAGCAGCCAGGGTCAGCGGGCGTACACAGATACGCAGTATTTT.

The chain couples TRBV6-1 to TRBJ2-7; TRBD2 matches at 12 bases. With 6 bases clipped from V and 5 bases from J, the junction kept 8 bases outside the gene matches. The CDR3 is 15 amino acids. The germline CDR1 and CDR2 sequences are MNHNS and SASEGT. CDR3 bases: TGTGCCAGCAGGCCTCCTAGCGGGAGGGCCAACGAGCAGTACTTC. Encoded protein: CASRPPSGRANEQYF.

This sequence joins TRBV12-5 and TRBJ2-2; 7 nucleotides align to TRBD2. After removal of 7 bases from V and 4 bases from J, the junction contained 3 bases not matched to a gene. The CDR3 loop spans 13 amino acids. Germline CDR1 LGHNT, CDR2 FRNRAP. CDR3 protein: CASAGGSTGELFF. The CDR3 DNA is TGTGCTAGTGCGGGCGGGAGCACCGGGGAGCTGTTTTTT. The full variable domain, its missing parts supplied by reference TRBV12-5 and TRBJ2-2, is DARVTQTPRHKVTEMGQEVTMRCQPILGHNTVFWYRQTMMQGLELLAYFRNRAPLDDSGMPKDRFSAEMPDATLATLKIQPSEPRDSAVYFCASAGGSTGELFFGEGSRLTVL.

This clone was recorded once. This chain links TRBV7-6 with TRBJ2-3; D not certain. V lost 4 bases, J lost 5 bases, and 4 bases lay in between. The CDR3 consists of 11 residues. The germline CDR1 and CDR2 sequences are SGHVS and FNYEAQ. CDR3 sequence (DNA): TGTGCCAGCAGCTCTCGAGATACGCAGTATTTT. As protein: CASSSRDTQYF.

The V call is TRBV5-8, the J call TRBJ2-1; 12 nucleotides agree with TRBD2. Germline V gene sequence: CDR1 SGHTS, CDR2 YDEGEE. V shed 4 bases and J 4 bases; nucleotides not matched to a gene: 3. The CDR3 extends over 15 amino acids. In nucleotides, the CDR3 is TGTGCCAGCAGCCCTGGACTAGCGGGATACAATGAGCAGTTCTTC. Protein: CASSPGLAGYNEQFF.

A remark on this clone: The junction shows a germline mismatch at one end, possibly a read error. The rearrangement joins TRBV7-9 to TRBJ2-7; D unclear. CDR1 is SEHNR and CDR2 is FQNEAQ in the germline V gene (reference sequence). The CDR3 length is 11 residues. CDR3 in amino acids: CSSEVDIEQYF. Here the CDR3 DNA reads TGTTCCAGCGAGGTGGATATCGAGCAGTACTTC.

This clone was observed a single time. The rearrangement joins TRBV18 to TRBJ1-4; D not certain. CDR1 and CDR2 from the germline V gene are KGHSH and LQKENI. Trimming removed 4 bases from V and 5 bases from J, with 8 bases in between. This CDR3 region has 13 residues. CDR3 DNA sequence: TGTGCCAGCTCACGATCAGTCAATGAAAAACTGTTTTTT. Protein: CASSRSVNEKLFF. The full variable domain, in which reference TRBV18 and TRBJ1-4 provide the parts outside the CDR3, is NAGVMQNPRHLVRRRGQEARLRCSPMKGHSHVYWYRQLPEEGLKFMVYLQKENIIDESGMPKERFSAEFPKEGPSILRIQQVVRGDSAAYFCASSRSVNEKLFFGSGTQLSVL.

The chain couples TRBV5-1 to TRBJ1-3; a possible D gene is TRBD1 (6 bases). CDR3 size: 16 residues. V lost 0 bases to trimming and J lost 2 bases, with 12 bases between them. Germline assignment: CDR1 SGHRS and CDR2 YFSETQ. The CDR3: CASSLAEGGAGNTIYF. The CDR3 DNA reads TGCGCCAGCAGCTTGGCCGAAGGGGGAGCTGGAAACACCATATATTTT.

The table lists this clone with a count of one. This chain links TRBV5-1 with TRBJ2-7; 7 bases agree with TRBD2. With 1 base clipped from V and 5 bases from J, the junction kept 12 bases outside the gene matches. The CDR3 has 16 residues. The germline CDR1 and CDR2 sequences are SGHRS and YFSETQ. The CDR3 nucleotides read TGCGCCAGCAGCTTGTATGGGGGGGAGCGTATCAACGAGCAGTACTTC. It yields the protein CASSLYGGERINEQYF. The whole variable domain, remainder taken from reference TRBV5-1 and TRBJ2-7, is KAGVTQTPRYLIKTRGQQVTLSCSPISGHRSVSWYQQTPGQGLQFLFEYFSETQRNKGNFPGRFSGRQFSNSRSEMNVSTLELGDSALYLCASSLYGGERINEQYFGPGTRLTVT.

The genes are TRBV5-6 and TRBJ2-3, with D possibly being TRBD2 (6 bases). This CDR3 has 13 residues. The germline V and J ends were trimmed by 0 bases and 8 bases, with 10 bases remaining between them. In germline, CDR1 is SGHDT, CDR2 YYEEEE. The DNA of the CDR3 is TGTGCCAGCAGCTTGGCGGGGGTGGCTACGCAGTATTTT. Its translation: CASSLAGVATQYF.

The J gene is TRBJ2-1, the V gene TRBV7-9, with D possibly being TRBD2 (5 bases). This CDR3 is built from 14 residues. Looked up from germline, CDR1 is SEHNR and CDR2 is FQNEAQ (reference sequence). V lost 3 bases and J lost 2, with 8 bases in between. The CDR3 loop is CASSLDGAYNEQFF. As DNA, the CDR3 is TGTGCCAGCAGCTTGGACGGGGCCTACAATGAGCAGTTCTTC.

V usage is TRBV19 and J usage is TRBJ1-2; D is perhaps TRBD1 (5 bases). The CDR3 contains 15 residues. CDR1 is LNHDA, CDR2 SQIVND, per germline (reference sequence). Trimming took off 7 bases at V and 3 bases at J, with 18 bases between the two ends. CDR3 region: CASTRPQGADYGYTF. The CDR3 region has the DNA TGTGCCAGTACCCGCCCCCAGGGCGCAGACTATGGCTACACCTTC.

The rearrangement joins TRBV2 to TRBJ2-7; D possibly corresponds to TRBD1 (6 bases). The length of the CDR3 is 12 residues. Germline V lookup: CDR1 SNHLY, CDR2 FYNNEI. The V gene lost 8 bases and the J gene lost 3 bases, with 11 bases spanning the gap. CDR3 coding DNA: TGTGCCAGCGCCCAGGGGTTCTACGAGCAGTACTTC. This gives the protein CASAQGFYEQYF.

The rearrangement uses TRBV4-3 and TRBJ1-2, with D unclear. CDR3 length: 13 amino acids. V dropped 0 bases and J dropped 8 bases, with 10 bases sitting between them. Germline V gives CDR1 LGHNA, CDR2 YSLEER. The CDR3 spells CASSQDGLRGYTF. CDR3 DNA sequence: TGCGCCAGCAGCCAAGATGGACTTCGCGGCTACACCTTC.